This T cell receptor (beta chain) derives from a study of shared clonotypes between healthy human individuals. Whole-study results and caveats: Large sequencing depth failed to make sorted-subset sequencing complete, rarefaction showed.

This CDR3 comprises 15 residues. The junction had 8 bases not matched to a gene; V was cut back by 4 bases and J by 5 bases. Germline CDR1 and CDR2: MDHEN and SYDVKM. Sequenced by immunoSEQ multiplex PCR; TCRdb stores in-frame clones only, minus some. The repertoire holds about 2.4 million clones, with approximately 92% as singletons. About this clone: Its antigen is undetermined.

The source is a man between 18 and 35 years old in good health. The sequencing sample was made of naive CD4+ T cells sorted from blood. Subset denoted: CD45RA+ positively selected. The chain recombines TRBV28 with TRBJ2-5, with 9 bases matching TRBD2. The CDR3 is CASSSPGLAFETQYF. CDR3 sequence (DNA): TGTGCCAGCAGTTCACCGGGACTAGCTTTCGAGACCCAGTACTTC.